Listed here are 26 T cell receptor beta chains from one sample, sequenced in a study of T cell responses to AZD1222 COVID-19 vaccine (dated by TCRdb to about 2021). Libraries were constructed by the immunoSEQ multiplex PCR assay. The table was pulled from immuneACCESS by TCRdb, which kept in-frame rearrangements only. Such tables lose some clones; where checked, under half of the loss comes from unresolved V genes, and the rest has no known cause. Within this sample are 95,000 to 150,000 clones, with around 90% of them counted one time only. Approximately 2.6% of the sample goes to the ten largest clones. The meaning of the sample's time point label: about 28 days (+/-7) after the second vaccine dose. This material consisted of peripheral blood, taken 28 days after the second AZD1222 dose. These receptors originate from an adult who received the AZD1222 COVID-19 vaccine.

This chain connects TRBV5-1 to TRBJ2-1; D gene ambiguous. The V end was cut by 4 bases, the J end by 5 bases, with 16 bases between. CDR1 and CDR2 (germline): SGHRS, YFSETQ. The CDR3 has 15 amino acids. The CDR3 coding sequence is TGCGCCAGCAGCCACCGACTGACGTCAAACAATGAGCAGTTCTTC. This gives the protein CASSHRLTSNNEQFF.

The V gene is TRBV10-3, the J gene TRBJ2-2; D gene unclear. The CDR3 is 13 residues long. Per the germline V gene, CDR1 is ENHRY and CDR2 is SYGVKD. V lost 5 bases, J lost 2 bases, and 6 bases lay in between. CDR3 nucleotides: TGTGCCATCAGTCCACCAAACACCGGGGAGCTGTTTTTT. This sequence encodes CAISPPNTGELFF.

This clone was seen only a few times. Germline and junction disagree at one end, which may indicate a read error. The gene calls are TRBV11-1 and TRBJ2-3; no reliable D call. Per germline, CDR1 SGHAT and CDR2 FQDESV (reference sequence). The CDR3 has 15 residues. CDR3 residues: CASSLELGSTDTQYF. The CDR3, as DNA: TGTGCCAGCAGTTTAGAGTTAGGGAGCACAGATACGCAGTATTTT.

This chain links TRBV25-1 with TRBJ1-1; D might be TRBD1 (6 bases). The V and J ends lost 1 base and 2 bases respectively, with 11 bases between them. Germline V gene data show CDR1 as MGHDK and CDR2 as SYGVNS. The CDR3 is 15 residues long. The CDR3 nucleotides are TGTGCCAGCAGTGAATTAGGGGGATTAAACACTGAAGCTTTCTTT. Translating it yields CASSELGGLNTEAFF.

V usage is TRBV7-2 and J usage is TRBJ2-2; D is unresolved. Trimming removed 5 bases from V and 6 bases from J, with 13 bases in between. Germline CDR1 is SGHTA and CDR2 is FQGNSA. The CDR3 extends over 14 amino acids. The CDR3 loop reads CASSLHSTAGELFF. CDR3 nucleotide sequence: TGTGCCAGCAGCCTACATAGCACTGCCGGGGAGCTGTTTTTT.

The rearrangement links TRBV7-6 to TRBJ2-5; D may correspond to TRBD1 or TRBD2 (6 bases each). The V end lost 5 bases, the J end lost 4 bases, and 17 bases lay between the germline ends. Germline CDR1 reads SGHVS; CDR2 reads FNYEAQ. The CDR3 has 15 residues. The DNA for the CDR3 is TGTGCCAGCAGCCCCTCTGGGGGGCCGATAGAGACCCAGTACTTC. Translation: CASSPSGGPIETQYF. The variable domain in full, with the rest retrieved from reference TRBV7-6 and TRBJ2-5, is GAGVSQSPRYKVTKRGQDVALRCDPISGHVSLYWYRQALGQGPEFLTYFNYEAQQDKSGLPNDRFSAERPEGSISTLTIQRTEQRDSAMYRCASSPSGGPIETQYFGPGTRLLVL.

This clone was seen a single time. J is TRBJ2-7 and V is TRBV11-2; D is possibly TRBD2 (5 bases). The V end lost 6 bases, the J end lost 4 bases, and 13 bases lay between the germline ends. The CDR3 length is 13 residues. CDR1 SGHAT and CDR2 FQNNGV come from the germline V gene. In DNA form, the CDR3 reads TGTGCCAGCAGGGCCATACGAGGGTACGAGCAGTACTTC. This translates into CASRAIRGYEQYF.

This clone appeared once. The genes are TRBV28 and TRBJ2-7; TRBD2 matches at 9 bases. Germline CDR1 and CDR2: MDHEN and SYDVKM. The CDR3 totals 18 residues. Unmatched junction bases numbered 13, after V lost 2 bases and J lost 2 bases. CDR3 DNA sequence: TGTGCCAGCAGTTTAGCCCGCCGCCGAGCGGGGGGAACCTACGAGCAGTACTTC. Its translation is CASSLARRRAGGTYEQYF.

The chain has TRBV5-1 and TRBJ1-2; TRBD1 matches at 7 bases. With V trimmed by 1 base and J by 8 bases, 14 bases remained unmatched. The CDR3 totals 16 residues. The germline CDR1 and CDR2 sequences are SGHRS and YFSETQ. CDR3 nucleotide sequence: TGCGCCAGCAGCTTGACTCTGGGACAGCCGGGCACAGGCTACACCTTC. The encoded protein is CASSLTLGQPGTGYTF.

The chain couples TRBV28 to TRBJ2-7; TRBD1 matches at 10 bases. The V gene's germline CDR1 is MDHEN and CDR2 SYDVKM. Trimming took 6 bases from V and 3 from J; bases not matched to a gene: 8. This CDR3 region has 15 residues. Here the CDR3 DNA reads TGTGCCAGCAGGGGACAGGGGCCGGGTCGCTACGAGCAGTACTTC. Amino acids: CASRGQGPGRYEQYF.

The CDR3 DNA is TGCGCCAGCAGCCAAGACAGGGGCGGTGATGGCTACACCTTC. Amino acid sequence: CASSQDRGGDGYTF. The gene calls are TRBV4-1 and TRBJ1-2; TRBD1 is a possible D gene (6 bases). The germline V gene has CDR1 MGHRA and CDR2 YSYEKL. V lost 0 bases and J lost 6, with 11 bases in between. The CDR3 covers 14 residues.

The chain carries TRBV6-1 and TRBJ2-4; D gene ambiguous. CDR1 and CDR2 from the germline V gene are MNHNS and SASEGT. The CDR3 length is 13 residues. V was pared by 3 bases and J by 0 bases, with 3 bases between. This chain's CDR3 is CASSEAAKNIQYF. The CDR3 DNA reads as TGTGCCAGCAGTGAGGCAGCCAAAAACATTCAGTACTTC.

The chain links TRBV24-1 to TRBJ1-5; D unclear. Germline V lookup: CDR1 KGHDR, CDR2 SFDVKD. Trimming cost V 7 bases and J 7 bases, with 10 bases left between them. The CDR3 spans 12 residues. This chain's CDR3 is CATSDVGQPQHF. The CDR3 DNA follows: TGTGCCACCAGCGATGTAGGGCAGCCCCAGCATTTT.

This chain joins TRBV7-2 and TRBJ1-5, with no clear D. Germline CDR1 and CDR2: SGHTA and FQGNSA. The CDR3 covers 12 residues. Trimming took 3 bases from V and 6 from J, leaving 6 bases between them. The chain's CDR3 is CASSFPSQPQHF. CDR3 DNA: TGTGCCAGCAGCTTTCCCAGTCAGCCCCAGCATTTT.

The J gene is TRBJ2-3, the V gene TRBV3-1 (or the pseudogene TRBV3-2), with D perhaps TRBD1 (5 bases). Looked up from germline, CDR1 is LGHDT and CDR2 is YNNKEL (reference sequence). The germline V and J ends were trimmed by 6 bases and 2 bases, with 9 bases remaining between them. The CDR3 consists of 13 residues. The CDR3 DNA sequence: TGTGCCAGCAGACAGGCCTCCACAGATACGCAGTATTTT. Its protein is CASRQASTDTQYF.

The chain recombines TRBV7-9 with TRBJ2-7; 8 bases line up with TRBD1. V was clipped by 6 bases and J by 2 bases; unmatched bases: 3. The CDR3 runs to 13 residues. Germline-derived CDR1 and CDR2 are SEHNR and FQNEAQ (reference sequence). DNA of the CDR3: TGTGCCAGCAGGACAGGGGAGGCCTACGAGCAGTACTTC. The encoded protein is CASRTGEAYEQYF.

This clone was picked up one time. The chain uses TRBV19 and TRBJ2-3, with 9 bases matching TRBD1. V trimming: 8 bases; J trimming: 5 bases; junction bases outside the gene matches: 8. The CDR3 runs 14 residues. The germline V gene encodes CDR1 LNHDA and CDR2 SQIVND (reference sequence). The CDR3 bases are TGTGCCAGTTCACAGGGGGCCGGGGGAGATACGCAGTATTTT. It yields the protein CASSQGAGGDTQYF.

A single count supports this clone. The chain recombines TRBV7-2 with TRBJ1-1, with a tentative D call TRBD1 (5 bases). The CDR3 length is 14 residues. Germline V lookup: CDR1 SGHTA, CDR2 FQGNSA. Trimming took off 4 bases at V and 7 bases at J, with 16 bases between the two ends. The CDR3: CASSSRTGGFEAFF. The CDR3 region has the DNA TGTGCCAGCAGCTCCCGGACGGGGGGGTTTGAAGCTTTCTTT.

The chain uses TRBV7-6 and TRBJ1-4; 9 nucleotides match TRBD1. CDR3 size: 16 residues. Trimming removed 2 bases from V and 8 bases from J; junction bases left unmatched: 9. Germline lookup yields CDR1 SGHVS and CDR2 FNYEAQ. CDR3 sequence: CASSLQTGGQGEKLFF. CDR3 in DNA: TGTGCCAGCAGCTTACAGACGGGGGGACAGGGAGAAAAACTGTTTTTT.

The chain uses TRBV10-1 and TRBJ1-5, with D maybe TRBD1 (6 bases). The CDR3 covers 15 residues. The V and J ends lost 6 bases and 2 bases respectively, with 14 bases between them. The germline gives CDR1 WNHNN, CDR2 SYGVQD (reference sequence). CDR3 nucleotides: TGCGCCAGCAGGGACAGACCTTTTGGCAATCAGCCCCAGCATTTT. Translating it yields CASRDRPFGNQPQHF.

This clone showed up just once. The chain employs TRBV28 and TRBJ1-5; 8 nucleotides agree with TRBD1. Germline CDR1 and CDR2: MDHEN and SYDVKM. The CDR3 has 15 amino acids. V gave up 8 bases and J gave up 3 bases; unmatched junction bases: 9. The CDR3 DNA reads TGTGCCAGCCACTCAAACAGGGGGTACAATCAGCCCCAGCATTTT. Translated: CASHSNRGYNQPQHF.

This clone was counted only a few times. The gene calls are TRBV5-1 and TRBJ1-1; D gene ambiguous. V lost 0 bases and J lost 3, with 6 bases in between. The CDR3 totals 13 residues. Germline loops: CDR1 SGHRS, CDR2 YFSETQ. The CDR3 bases are TGCGCCAGCAGCTTGGAGGTCGACACTGAAGCTTTCTTT. This encodes CASSLEVDTEAFF.

The V gene is TRBV29-1, the J gene TRBJ1-2, with unresolved D. Germline lookup yields CDR1 SQVTM and CDR2 ANQGSEA. The CDR3 length is 13 residues. With 3 bases removed from V and 8 bases from J, the gap between germline ends came to 16 bases. CDR3 coding DNA: TGCAGCGTTGACTACAGCGATGCGAAGGGCTACACCTTC. Translating it yields CSVDYSDAKGYTF.

This clone was observed a single time. V gene TRBV11-1 combines with J gene TRBJ1-1; D gene unclear. The CDR3 has 15 residues. Germline V CDR1 and CDR2: SGHAT, FQDESV (reference sequence). V was clipped by 5 bases and J by 1 base, with 14 bases between them. CDR3 in DNA: TGTGCCAGCAGCACGTCCCTCCGACAGAACACTGAAGCTTTCTTT. Its translation: CASSTSLRQNTEAFF.

The V gene is TRBV9, the J gene TRBJ1-2; D gene ambiguous. Germline CDR1 is SGDLS and CDR2 is YYNGEE. V shed 5 bases and J shed 0 bases, with 20 bases lying between them. This CDR3 is 17 amino acids long. The CDR3 DNA follows: TGTGCCAGCAGTGCTCTAGCCAGACCCTTCGCTAACTATGGCTACACCTTC. It translates to CASSALARPFANYGYTF.

The rearrangement links TRBV7-6 to TRBJ1-3, with D perhaps TRBD1 (6 bases). V was clipped by 1 base and J by 0 bases, with 16 bases between them. The germline gives CDR1 SGHVS, CDR2 FNYEAQ. The CDR3 totals 18 residues. This CDR3 is CASSLEVRGRNSGNTIYF. CDR3 nucleotide sequence: TGTGCCAGCAGCTTAGAGGTGCGGGGGCGAAACTCTGGAAACACCATATATTTT.